This T cell receptor beta chain appears in the sequencing data of a study of identical twins. Unique molecular identifiers were present on cDNA, and template switching added a universal primer site. TCRdb called the 5' RACE reads again in MiXCR, with one record for every CDR3 protein. The top ten hold about 5.5% of the sample, which has hundreds of thousands of distinct CDR3 sequences, around 10% seen once. Losses at the gene ends were 8 bases for V and 4 bases for J; bases not matched to a gene: 16. Germline CDR1 is MNHEY and CDR2 is SVGEGT. The CDR3 has 17 amino acids. The chain recombines TRBV6-2 or TRBV6-3 with TRBJ2-1; 8 nucleotides align to TRBD2. The sample comprised memory (CD45RO+) T cells sorted from blood. This clonotype originated in a woman between 18 and 30 years old in good health. The CDR3 region has the DNA TGTGCCAGCGAAAGGATGGCTAGCGGGTTTATTTACAATGAGCAGTTCTTC. It yields the protein CASERMASGFIYNEQFF.